One and the same sample provided the 22 T cell receptor beta chains below, sequenced in a study of shared clonotypes between healthy human individuals. Method: immunoSEQ multiplex PCR; TCRdb's copy keeps in-frame clones and lacks some. This sample has around 1,100,000 clones; about 72% occur once, and the top ten carry approximately 0.95%. Sequences were obtained from memory CD4+ T cells from PBMCs. Subset denoted: CD45RA-negative fraction. All receptors derive from a man younger than 35 in good health. Some clones in this sample may be carry-over from other donors' samples.

V usage is TRBV6-1 and J usage is TRBJ2-7; TRBD1 aligns across 7 bases. The length of the CDR3 is 14 residues. Germline CDR1 and CDR2: MNHNS and SASEGT. The J segment lost 6 bases and the V segment lost 5 bases, leaving 10 bases of the junction unmatched. The CDR3: CASSPGQSRSEQYF. The CDR3, as DNA: TGTGCCAGCAGTCCGGGACAGAGTAGGTCCGAGCAGTACTTC.

The chain has TRBV11-1 and TRBJ1-4; D is unclear. Trimming stripped 5 bases from V and 7 bases from J, with 17 bases between. Per germline, CDR1 SGHAT and CDR2 FQDESV (reference sequence). This CDR3 region has 15 residues. CDR3 coding DNA: TGTGCCAGCAGCGCAAGCAGAGGGAGCGGTGAAAAACTGTTTTTT. It yields the protein CASSASRGSGEKLFF.

The rearrangement joins TRBV7-8 to TRBJ2-7; 9 bases fit TRBD1. With 9 bases clipped from V and 2 bases from J, the junction kept 11 bases outside the gene matches. Germline CDR1 and CDR2: SGHVS and FQNEAQ. This CDR3 has 15 residues. The CDR3 protein is CASSEWTGVTYEQYF. Here the CDR3 DNA reads TGTGCCAGTTCAGAGTGGACAGGGGTAACCTACGAGCAGTACTTC.

V usage is TRBV4-2 and J usage is TRBJ2-3; no clear D gene. The CDR3 spans 14 residues. Trimming took 0 bases from V and 3 from J, leaving 7 bases between them. Germline loops: CDR1 LGHNA, CDR2 YNFKEQ. The CDR3 reads CASSQDSRTDTQYF. In nucleotides, the CDR3 is TGTGCCAGCAGCCAAGATTCTAGAACAGATACGCAGTATTTT.

This clone was seen many times. J is TRBJ2-3 and V is TRBV4-1; 12 nucleotides match TRBD2. J lost 7 bases, V lost 4 bases, and 3 bases had no gene match. The germline CDR1 and CDR2 sequences are MGHRA and YSYEKL. This CDR3 contains 14 residues. The CDR3, as DNA: TGCGCCAGCAGCCGGACTAGCGGGAAGAATACGCAGTATTTT. Its translation: CASSRTSGKNTQYF.

The chain recombines TRBV15 with TRBJ2-3, with D maybe TRBD1 (5 bases). V shed 1 base and J shed 1 base, with 15 bases lying between them. CDR3 length: 17 residues. The germline V gene has CDR1 LNHNV and CDR2 YYDKDF (reference sequence). For the CDR3, the DNA is TGTGCCACCAGCAGAGTTGGCGGAATCAGGGGCACAGATACGCAGTATTTT. Encoded protein: CATSRVGGIRGTDTQYF.

The rearrangement joins TRBV7-3 to TRBJ2-1; 7 bases are a match to TRBD2. Germline V gene lookup returns CDR1 SGHTA and CDR2 FQGTGA. CDR3 length: 15 amino acids. V was pared by 1 base and J by 5 bases, with 5 bases of the junction left unmatched. The CDR3 loop reads CASSLMSSGDNEQFF. CDR3 bases: TGTGCCAGCAGCTTAATGTCTAGCGGAGACAATGAGCAGTTCTTC.

V gene TRBV4-3 combines with J gene TRBJ1-1; D is uncertain. Germline assignment: CDR1 LGHNA and CDR2 YSLEER. The CDR3 has 16 amino acids. V was clipped by 0 bases and J by 1 base, with 12 bases between them. The CDR3, as DNA: TGCGCCAGCAGCCAAGATATCGCCAGGCCGAACACTGAAGCTTTCTTT. Translation: CASSQDIARPNTEAFF.

The chain employs TRBV29-1 and TRBJ2-7; D perhaps matches TRBD1 (5 bases). The CDR3 contains 14 residues. The V end lost 4 bases, the J end lost 2 bases, and 15 bases lay between the germline ends. Germline V gene data show CDR1 as SQVTM and CDR2 as ANQGSEA. The CDR3 loop is CSVVPLQAAYEQYF. CDR3 in DNA: TGCAGCGTTGTTCCCCTACAGGCAGCCTACGAGCAGTACTTC.

The V gene is TRBV7-3, the J gene TRBJ2-5; D unresolved. With 5 bases removed from V and 0 bases from J, the gap between germline ends came to 10 bases. The CDR3 extends over 14 amino acids. The germline V gene encodes CDR1 SGHTA and CDR2 FQGTGA. As DNA, the CDR3 is TGTGCCAGCAGCACGGACCTCAACCAAGAGACCCAGTACTTC. It yields the protein CASSTDLNQETQYF.

The genes are TRBV27 and TRBJ2-7; D perhaps matches TRBD2 (6 bases). Germline values: CDR1 MNHEY, CDR2 SMNVEV (reference sequence). Trimming cost V 1 base and J 0 bases, with 16 bases left between them. The CDR3 length is 17 residues. The CDR3 is CASSLWGGEASSYEQYF. CDR3 bases: TGTGCCAGCAGTTTATGGGGCGGGGAGGCCTCCTCCTACGAGCAGTACTTC.

This chain joins TRBV2 and TRBJ1-1; possibly TRBD1 for D (6 bases). The CDR3 sequence is 14 residues long. V was clipped by 5 bases and J by 3 bases, with 13 bases between them. Germline V gene data show CDR1 as SNHLY and CDR2 as FYNNEI. For the CDR3, the DNA is TGTGCCAGCAGTCAACAGACAGGAGACACTGAAGCTTTCTTT. Protein sequence: CASSQQTGDTEAFF.

This chain joins TRBV18 and TRBJ2-5; 8 bases are shared with TRBD2. The germline V gene has CDR1 KGHSH and CDR2 LQKENI. The trim removed 4 bases at V and 4 bases at J, leaving 8 bases unmatched. The CDR3 loop spans 15 amino acids. CDR3 sequence (DNA): TGTGCCAGCTCACTGCGGTTAGCGGGATCAGAGACCCAGTACTTC. Protein: CASSLRLAGSETQYF.

This clone was detected once. The chain employs TRBV7-9 and TRBJ1-1; the D gene is possibly TRBD1 (6 bases). The germline V gene has CDR1 SEHNR and CDR2 FQNEAQ (reference sequence). The V and J ends lost 7 bases and 6 bases respectively, with 15 bases between them. The CDR3 runs to 13 residues. The CDR3 sequence is CASNLGGLSEAFF. In DNA form, the CDR3 reads TGTGCCAGCAACCTAGGGGGGTTGTCTGAAGCTTTCTTT.

V is TRBV6-1 and J is TRBJ2-2, with 7 bases aligning to TRBD2. The V gene's germline CDR1 is MNHNS and CDR2 SASEGT. This CDR3 comprises 14 residues. V lost 9 bases, J lost 0 bases, and 4 bases stayed unmatched. For the CDR3, the DNA is TGTGCCAGTCGGCGGGAGACGAACACCGGGGAGCTGTTTTTT. It codes for CASRRETNTGELFF.

In the case of this clone: It may be a read error: a sequence one base away is much more abundant. The chain couples TRBV11-3 to TRBJ2-3, with D uncertain. The CDR3 is made up of 12 amino acids. V gave up 1 base and J gave up 4 bases, with 3 bases separating them. Germline lookup yields CDR1 SGHNT and CDR2 YENEEA. The CDR3 loop reads CASSLAADTQYF. DNA of the CDR3: TGTGCCAGCAGCTTAGCTGCAGATACGCAGTATTTT.

The chain combines TRBV10-2 with TRBJ2-5; TRBD2 agrees at 10 bases. V shed 2 bases, J shed 5 bases, and the junction held 5 bases outside the gene matches. This CDR3 has 15 amino acids. Germline V CDR1 and CDR2: WSHSY, SAAADI. DNA for the CDR3: TGCGCCAGCAGTGAGCTAGCGGGAGTTATGGAGACCCAGTACTTC. Translating it yields CASSELAGVMETQYF.

This clone was counted many times. The chain couples TRBV5-1 to TRBJ1-1, with D unclear. Germline-derived CDR1 and CDR2 are SGHRS and YFSETQ. This CDR3 contains 14 residues. Deletions cut 5 bases from V and 4 bases from J, with 15 bases between. CDR3 loop: CASSSRTASTEAFF. For the CDR3, the DNA is TGCGCCAGCAGTTCTAGGACCGCGTCCACTGAAGCTTTCTTT.

This clone was counted between two and nine times. The chain links TRBV5-1 to TRBJ2-3; no reliable D call. This CDR3 has 14 amino acids. Germline CDR1 reads SGHRS; CDR2 reads YFSETQ. Trimming stripped 0 bases from V and 2 bases from J, with 7 bases between. CDR3 sequence reads: CASSLAPATDTQYF. The DNA for the CDR3 is TGCGCCAGCAGCTTGGCACCTGCCACAGATACGCAGTATTTT.

This sequence joins TRBV30 and TRBJ1-1; 9 nucleotides match TRBD1. Per germline, CDR1 GTSNPN and CDR2 SVGIG (reference sequence). V lost 4 bases and J lost 1; bases outside the gene matches: 7. The CDR3 runs to 15 residues. CDR3 protein: CAWMGATGGNTEAFF. Written as DNA, the CDR3 is TGTGCCTGGATGGGGGCGACAGGGGGGAACACTGAAGCTTTCTTT.

The chain recombines TRBV6-1 with TRBJ2-7, with TRBD1 matching 8 bases. This CDR3 contains 14 residues. Looked up from germline, CDR1 is MNHNS and CDR2 is SASEGT. V shed 4 bases, J shed 3 bases, and the junction held 5 bases outside the gene matches. In DNA form, the CDR3 reads TGTGCCAGCAGTGCCCGGGACAGGAGCTACGAGCAGTACTTC. This gives the protein CASSARDRSYEQYF.

CDR3 coding DNA: TGTGCCAGCAGTCCCGGGACTAGCGCGATCAATGAGCAGTTCTTC. Translated, it gives CASSPGTSAINEQFF. The chain combines TRBV2 with TRBJ2-1; 10 bases map to TRBD2. Germline lookup yields CDR1 SNHLY and CDR2 FYNNEI. V gave up 5 bases and J gave up 6 bases; unmatched junction bases: 7. The CDR3 runs 15 residues.